The clone carrying this T cell receptor beta chain was recorded many times. Antigen specificity is unknown. The data are from a study of T cell repertoires in cytomegalovirus infection. Study-level information: Carrying CMV and the relevant HLA type showed in public TCR beta signatures. Study-level points and caveats: Identification of carriers of CMV plus the relevant HLA was achieved through cumulative public TCR beta family frequency.

TCRdb reanalysed the reads using MiXCR and keeps one entry per CDR3 protein. The table has roughly 990,000 distinct CDR3 sequences, roughly a third seen once. This CDR3 has 15 amino acids. CDR1 and CDR2 from the germline V gene are SGHTA and FQGNSA. V was trimmed by 5 bases and J by 5 bases, leaving 18 bases between them. The TCR originated in a human donor in good health (CMV status not recorded). Some clones in this sample may be carry-over from other donors' samples. Here the sequenced sample was cultured CD8+ T cells from PBMCs, taken from culture after CMV antigen stimulation. The chain has TRBV7-2 and TRBJ2-5; possibly TRBD2 for D (6 bases). CDR3 region: CASSTQRGSGETQYF. CDR3 nucleotides: TGTGCCAGCAGCACCCAGAGGGGCAGCGGGGAGACCCAGTACTTC.